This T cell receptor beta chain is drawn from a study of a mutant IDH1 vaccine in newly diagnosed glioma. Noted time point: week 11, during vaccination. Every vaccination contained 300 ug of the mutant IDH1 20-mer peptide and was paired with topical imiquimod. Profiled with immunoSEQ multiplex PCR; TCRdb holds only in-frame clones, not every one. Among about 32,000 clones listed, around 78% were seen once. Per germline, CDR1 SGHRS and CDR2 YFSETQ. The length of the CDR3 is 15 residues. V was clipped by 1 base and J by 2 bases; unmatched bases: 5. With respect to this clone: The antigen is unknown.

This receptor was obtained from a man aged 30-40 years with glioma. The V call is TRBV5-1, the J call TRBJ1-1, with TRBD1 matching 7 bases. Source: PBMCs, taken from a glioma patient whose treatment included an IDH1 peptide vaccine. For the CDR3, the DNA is TGCGCCAGCAGCTTGTGGGGACAGATCAACACTGAAGCTTTCTTT. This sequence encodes CASSLWGQINTEAFF. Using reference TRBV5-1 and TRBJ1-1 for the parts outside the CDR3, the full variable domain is KAGVTQTPRYLIKTRGQQVTLSCSPISGHRSVSWYQQTPGQGLQFLFEYFSETQRNKGNFPGRFSGRQFSNSRSEMNVSTLELGDSALYLCASSLWGQINTEAFFGQGTRLTVV.